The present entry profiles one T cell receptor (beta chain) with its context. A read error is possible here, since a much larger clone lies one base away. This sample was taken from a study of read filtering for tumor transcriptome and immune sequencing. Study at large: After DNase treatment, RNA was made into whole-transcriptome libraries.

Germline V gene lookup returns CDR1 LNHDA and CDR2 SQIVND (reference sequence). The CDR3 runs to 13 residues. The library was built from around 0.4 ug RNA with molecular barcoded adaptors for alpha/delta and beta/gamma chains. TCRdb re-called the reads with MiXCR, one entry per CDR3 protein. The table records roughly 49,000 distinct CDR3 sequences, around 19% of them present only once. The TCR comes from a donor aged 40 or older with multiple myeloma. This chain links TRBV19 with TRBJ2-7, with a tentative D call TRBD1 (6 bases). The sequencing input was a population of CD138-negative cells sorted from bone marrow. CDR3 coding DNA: TGTGCCAGTAGTATTTCAGGGGCCTACGAGCAGCACTTC. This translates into CASSISGAYEQHF.